Only one count was recorded for the clone carrying this TCR beta chain. Antigen unknown. This entry belongs to a study of vaccination effects on CD4 cells after COVID-19. The wider study: Sample collection from a couple of convalescent patients occurred 16 days and one week before vaccination.

Sequencing used immunoSEQ multiplex PCR; TCRdb keeps in-frame clones, though not all of them. The table shows tens of thousands of clones, with about two thirds occurring only once. Germline CDR1 SGHRS, CDR2 YFSETQ. With V trimmed by 4 bases and J by 11 bases, 7 bases remained unmatched. The CDR3 extends over 14 amino acids. The ViraFEST assay expanded antigen-specific CD4+ T cells with viral peptide pools before sequencing. Subsequent to 10 days of culture, CD4+ T cells were isolated. The infection with SARS-CoV-2 (confirmed by PCR) occurred in this person between March and December 2020. The chain couples TRBV5-1 to TRBJ1-4; 11 bases agree with TRBD1. The receptor's source is a human donor who had a prior SARS-CoV-2 infection. The source material was CD4+ T cells from PBMCs cultured with a peptide pool, sampled before COVID-19 vaccination. This CDR3 is CASSPGGTGGKLFF. The CDR3 region has the DNA TGCGCCAGCAGCCCCGGGGGGACAGGGGGGAAACTGTTTTTT.